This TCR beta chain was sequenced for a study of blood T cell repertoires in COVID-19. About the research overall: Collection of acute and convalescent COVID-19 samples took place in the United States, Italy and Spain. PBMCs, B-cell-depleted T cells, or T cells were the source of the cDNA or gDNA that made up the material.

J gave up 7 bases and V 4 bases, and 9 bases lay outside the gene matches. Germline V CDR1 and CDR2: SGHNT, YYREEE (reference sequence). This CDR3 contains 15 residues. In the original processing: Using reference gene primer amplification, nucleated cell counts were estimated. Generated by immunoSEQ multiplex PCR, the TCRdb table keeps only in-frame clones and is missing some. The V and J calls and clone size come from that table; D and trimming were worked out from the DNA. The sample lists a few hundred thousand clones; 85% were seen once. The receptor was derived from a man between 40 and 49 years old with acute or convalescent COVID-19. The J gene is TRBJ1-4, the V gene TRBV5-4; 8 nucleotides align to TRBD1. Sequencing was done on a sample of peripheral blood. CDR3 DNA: TGTGCCAGCAGCGCGGACAGGGACGGAGGTGAAAAACTGTTTTTT. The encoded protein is CASSADRDGGEKLFF.